This TCR beta chain was profiled in a study of blood T cell repertoires in COVID-19. Study overall: Sites in the United States, Italy and Spain provided acute and convalescent COVID-19 samples. PBMCs, B-cell-depleted T cells, or T cells provided the cDNA or gDNA that made up the material.

Participant-given clinical history determined each cohort assignment. This CDR3 contains 13 residues. Trimming stripped 0 bases from V and 7 bases from J, with 10 bases between. Germline V CDR1 and CDR2: SGHNT, YENEEA. Authors' processing steps: By means of reference gene primer amplification, nucleated cell counts were estimated. Data came from immunoSEQ multiplex PCR; TCRdb stores just in-frame clones and leaves some out. From that table come the V and J calls and clone size; the DNA was used to work out D and trimming. The repertoire holds 350,000 to 400,000 clones, with just over 90% as singletons.

Specimen: PBMCs or T cells enriched from blood (not recorded which). The chain employs TRBV11-3 and TRBJ2-7; a weak D match, TRBD2 (5 bases). This clonotype was sampled from a middle-aged woman who had been exposed to COVID-19. CDR3 DNA: TGTGCCAGCAGCTTAGAACCCTCGGGGGAGCAGTACTTC. Translation: CASSLEPSGEQYF. Combining the CDR3 with reference TRBV11-3 and TRBJ2-7 gives the whole variable domain EAGVVQSPRYKIIEKKQPVAFWCNPISGHNTLYWYLQNLGQGPELLIRYENEEAVDDSQLPKDRFSAERLKGVDSTLKIQPAELGDSAVYLCASSLEPSGEQYFGPGTRLTVT.